The 10 T cell receptor beta chains in this list originate from one sample, sequenced in a study of technical replicates of blood from a few donors. Sequencing used immunoSEQ multiplex PCR; TCRdb keeps in-frame clones, though not all of them. This table holds some 77,000 clones, 85% to 95% found once. The sequenced sample consisted of T cells isolated from PBMCs. All receptors derive from a human donor in good health.

The chain employs TRBV10-2 and TRBJ1-5; D gene unclear. The CDR3 length is 14 residues. The germline V and J ends were trimmed by 8 bases and 0 bases, with 11 bases remaining between them. Germline V gene lookup returns CDR1 WSHSY and CDR2 SAAADI. The CDR3 sequence is CASRPTISNQPQHF. The CDR3 nucleotides are TGCGCCAGCCGGCCGACAATTAGCAATCAGCCCCAGCATTTT.

Concerning this clone: One end of the junction varies from germline; a read error may be responsible. The chain uses TRBV19 and TRBJ1-5; no clear D. From germline, CDR1 is LNHDA and CDR2 SQIVND (reference sequence). The CDR3 totals 12 residues. The CDR3 loop is CASRAANQPQHF. The CDR3, as DNA: TGTGCGAGTAGGGCCGCTAATCAGCCCCAGCATTTT.

The chain carries TRBV6-5 and TRBJ1-1, with D uncertain. CDR3 length equals 15 residues. Germline V gives CDR1 MNHEY, CDR2 SVGAGI. Trimming took 2 bases from V and 4 from J, leaving 14 bases between them. The CDR3 region has the DNA TGTGCCAGCAGTTACAGCGTAGCGGGGTCCACTGAAGCTTTCTTT. Its translation is CASSYSVAGSTEAFF.

Notes on this clone: Germline is not matched at one junction end, which may reflect a read error. The chain has TRBV28 and TRBJ2-7; D gene unclear. The CDR3 has 11 amino acids. Germline lookup yields CDR1 MDHEN and CDR2 SYDVKM. The CDR3 region is CASSLALERYF. DNA for the CDR3: TGTGCCAGCAGTTTGGCTTTGGAGCGGTACTTC.

The chain recombines TRBV5-4 with TRBJ2-6; D remains unclear. The CDR3 length is 13 residues. Germline lookup yields CDR1 SGHNT and CDR2 YYREEE (reference sequence). With 8 bases removed from V and 4 bases from J, the gap between germline ends came to 10 bases. The CDR3 DNA reads as TGTGCCAGTCTCCCCCCCGGGGCCAACGTCCTGACTTTC. Amino acids: CASLPPGANVLTF.

This chain links TRBV5-4 with TRBJ2-7; 7 nucleotides match TRBD2. Germline assignment: CDR1 SGHNT and CDR2 YYREEE (reference sequence). V was pared by 0 bases and J by 2 bases, with 5 bases of the junction left unmatched. The CDR3 has 15 residues. CDR3 coding DNA: TGTGCCAGCAGCTTGGACCTAGCGGCCACCTACGAGCAGTACTTC. It specifies CASSLDLAATYEQYF.

The chain uses TRBV15 and TRBJ1-5, with 10 bases aligning to TRBD1. CDR3 length equals 16 residues. V was pared by 0 bases and J by 4 bases, with 3 bases of the junction left unmatched. The V gene's germline CDR1 is LNHNV and CDR2 YYDKDF (reference sequence). The chain's CDR3 is CATSRDRTGGNQPQHF. The CDR3 DNA reads as TGTGCCACCAGCAGAGATAGGACAGGGGGGAATCAGCCCCAGCATTTT.

V is TRBV19 and J is TRBJ2-7; 10 bases agree with TRBD2. V lost 3 bases and J lost 2; bases outside the gene matches: 4. Per germline, CDR1 LNHDA and CDR2 SQIVND (reference sequence). CDR3 length: 15 amino acids. This CDR3 is CASSIGLAGAYEQYF. The CDR3 DNA is TGTGCCAGTAGTATTGGTCTAGCGGGAGCCTACGAGCAGTACTTC.

The V gene is TRBV6-4, the J gene TRBJ1-3; 9 nucleotides match TRBD1. The CDR3 loop spans 15 amino acids. Per the germline V gene, CDR1 is MRHNA and CDR2 is SNTAGT. Trimming removed 4 bases from V and 4 bases from J; junction bases left unmatched: 5. This CDR3 is CASSVGTGSGNTIYF. Here the CDR3 DNA reads TGTGCCAGCAGTGTTGGGACAGGGTCCGGAAACACCATATATTTT.

The gene calls are TRBV4-1 and TRBJ2-1, with 7 bases fitting TRBD2. The germline gives CDR1 MGHRA, CDR2 YSYEKL. V lost 4 bases and J lost 6; bases outside the gene matches: 9. The CDR3 sequence is 15 residues long. DNA of the CDR3: TGCGCCAGCAGCCCCCTAACGGGGAGGGTCAATGAGCAGTTCTTC. Its translation: CASSPLTGRVNEQFF.